This TCR beta chain was captured in a study of blood T cell repertoires in COVID-19. Study at large: Samples came from the United States, Italy and Spain, spanning acute and convalescent COVID-19. From T cells, B-cell-depleted T cells, or PBMCs came the material, which was cDNA or gDNA.

The V end was cut by 3 bases, the J end by 0 bases, with 12 bases between. Germline V gene data show CDR1 as LGHDT and CDR2 as YNNKEL (reference sequence). CDR3 size: 15 residues. This clone was counted at least ten times. In the study's own analysis: How many nucleated cells were present was estimated from reference gene primer amplification. Only in-frame clones appear in the TCRdb table, and some are missing; sequencing was by immunoSEQ multiplex PCR. V, J and clone size are those of that table, while D and trimming were read from the DNA. Among about 170,000 clones, around four fifths were seen once, and the ten largest hold about 8.1%.

The clonotype was recovered from a woman older than 75 with COVID-19, enrolled during active disease. The chain couples TRBV3-1 (or the pseudogene TRBV3-2) to TRBJ2-7; a possible D gene is TRBD2 (6 bases). The sample comprised peripheral blood. CDR3 nucleotides: TGTGCCAGCAGCCACCTGCGGGACTTCTCCTACGAGCAGTACTTC. Translating gives CASSHLRDFSYEQYF.